This is a list of T cell receptor beta chains from one sample in a study of cytomegalovirus exposure and HLA in healthy donors. Measured with immunoSEQ multiplex PCR; TCRdb has only the in-frame clones, and not every one. The table records approximately 150,000 clones, around 79% of them present only once. The sequenced sample was PBMCs. The receptors here all came from a man aged 35-49 years in good health and CMV-seropositive. Each CDR3 is given with its conserved first and last residue. The order of the fields is V gene, J gene, clone size, CDR3 protein. Expanded clones get a size class; other rows say once, few or many, or leave the size out.

TRBV6-6,TRBJ1-2,.,CASRNRQEGGYGYTF
TRBV11-2,TRBJ1-3,.,CASIPGHSGNTIYF
TRBV19,TRBJ2-1,.,CASSPLAGLYNEQFF
TRBV23-1,TRBJ2-7,.,CASTPRDGDSYEQYF
TRBV28,TRBJ2-7,.,CASRGRTAPYEQYF
TRBV28,TRBJ1-2,.,CASSFGRGGNGYTF
TRBV2,TRBJ2-3,.,CASIQRGLTDTQYF
TRBV7-9,TRBJ2-7,few,CASSRGQGTPYEQYF
TRBV19,TRBJ2-3,.,CASSASGMGTDTQYF
TRBV25-1,TRBJ2-1,.,CASSGWTSGRAENNEQFF
TRBV5-1,TRBJ2-5,.,CASSPTVAEQETQYF
TRBV30,TRBJ2-7,.,CAWSSGTLEQYF
TRBV27,TRBJ2-1,.,CASSLLASGIYNEQFF
TRBV5-4,TRBJ1-4,few,CASSSGVGVANEKLFF